Listed below are T cell receptor beta chains from one sample, sequenced in a study of regulatory T cells in long-lasting Graves disease. MiXCR, run by TCRdb on the multiplex PCR reads, gives a single entry per CDR3 protein. The sample lists hundreds of thousands of distinct CDR3 sequences, 16% occurring once. In addition, the sample was reused for a study of T cells in Graves' hyperthyroidism and ophthalmopathy.

Sequencing used peripheral blood mononuclear cells (PBMCs), obtained at new diagnosis, from a patient treated with antithyroid drugs. These receptors were taken from a woman in her thirties with Graves disease. Both conserved end residues are trimmed from each CDR3. Clone sizes are given selectively: once, few, many, or a class where the clone is expanded.

V	size	CDR3
TRBV4-1	.	ASSQVDGEGNTIY
TRBV28	many	ASGPGLAAYEQY
TRBV13	.	ASSRTGLAGGRFRFVEQF
TRBV5-1	.	ATRTGGTDEQY
TRBV2	many	ASSEDSGANVLT
TRBV6-1	many	ASSLLSGRSYNEQF
TRBV30	many	AWSTDRGTEAF
TRBV28	.	ASRPIPALEQF
TRBV6-1	.	ASSGLASSYEQY
TRBV20-1	few	SLPGRTEQF
TRBV7-6	.	ASSSELANTDTQY
TRBV3-1	many	ASSQQEVGGYT
TRBV28	few	ASSSGGIKAYNEQF
TRBV12-3/TRBV12-4	many	ASSSSVRTEAF
TRBV7-8	.	ASSATGGNTIY
TRBV11-1	many	ASSLARGDSYEQY
TRBV5-1	.	ASSLGSTGLSGNTIY
TRBV9	.	ASSGNIGDERF
TRBV7-2	few	ASSLVYTNNEQF
TRBV5-1	.	ASSSTGTSADEQF
TRBV28	many	ASIGGNSNEQF
TRBV30	few	AWSLDPSGIGEQY
TRBV28	few	ASRGGSTYNEQF
TRBV28	.	ASSLSEGLGYT
TRBV3-1	.	ASRPRGSGTDTQY
TRBV5-1	.	ASSLAYRAAGELF
TRBV11-2	many	ASSLVPLAGVGETQY
TRBV5-6	.	ASSLVTSGSMKTQY
TRBV19	few	ASSRGTGNNEQF
TRBV2	many	ASKARGGYEQY
TRBV15	few	ATSRDGIGANYGYT
TRBV7-2	.	ASSLDSQVNSPLH
TRBV28	.	ASSAPADNSYT
TRBV7-8	many	ASSPGPGGGYT
TRBV24-1	few	ATSDRDSIRGFS